Listed below are T cell receptor beta chains from one sample, sequenced in a study of T cells in Graves' hyperthyroidism and ophthalmopathy. TCRdb independently ran MiXCR on the multiplex PCR reads; one entry per CDR3 protein. This sample carries around 500,000 distinct CDR3 sequences, less than 25% of them seen once, and the ten largest clones take about 53%. The sequenced sample was blood. The receptors derive from a woman between 65 and 79 years old with Graves' ophthalmopathy. CDR3s include the opening cysteine and the closing phenylalanine or tryptophan. The order of the fields is J gene, V gene, clone size, D gene, CDR3 DNA, CDR3 protein. A D gene is named only where the DNA matches it firmly. Some rows have no size entry. The others give once, few or many, or a class for an expanded clone.

j_gene: TRBJ2-7
v_gene: TRBV10-1
abundance: few
d_gene: .
CDR3nt: TGCGCCAGCGACCTCAGTTACTTCTCCTACGAGCAGTACTTC
CDR3aa: CASDLSYFSYEQYF

j_gene: TRBJ2-7
v_gene: TRBV6-5
abundance: .
d_gene: .
CDR3nt: TGTGCCAGCAGTTACTCGAAAAGATCACGACCCAACGCCTACGAGCAGTACTTC
CDR3aa: CASSYSKRSRPNAYEQYF

j_gene: TRBJ1-2
v_gene: TRBV12-3/TRBV12-4
abundance: .
d_gene: .
CDR3nt: TGTGCCAGCAGACTCCAGACAGGAATCTATGGCTACACCTTC
CDR3aa: CASRLQTGIYGYTF

j_gene: TRBJ1-2
v_gene: TRBV10-1
abundance: .
d_gene: .
CDR3nt: TGCGCCAGCAGTATTGACCGTTACTATGGCTACACCTTC
CDR3aa: CASSIDRYYGYTF

j_gene: TRBJ2-7
v_gene: TRBV6-2/TRBV6-3
abundance: few
d_gene: TRBD1
CDR3nt: TGTGCCAGCAGCTTTAATTCCGGGACAGTAAACTACGAGCAGTACTTC
CDR3aa: CASSFNSGTVNYEQYF

j_gene: TRBJ2-7
v_gene: TRBV2
abundance: many
d_gene: TRBD1
CDR3nt: TGTGCCAGCAGCCGGGACAGATACGAGCAGTACTTC
CDR3aa: CASSRDRYEQYF

j_gene: TRBJ1-6
v_gene: TRBV28
abundance: few
d_gene: TRBD1
CDR3nt: TGTGCCAGCAGTTTGACAGGGATATCTTCACCCCTCCACTTT
CDR3aa: CASSLTGISSPLHF

j_gene: TRBJ1-5
v_gene: TRBV2
abundance: .
d_gene: TRBD1
CDR3nt: TGTGCCAGCAGAGACACAGGGGGATTTCAGCCCCAGCATTTT
CDR3aa: CASRDTGGFQPQHF

j_gene: TRBJ1-1
v_gene: TRBV29-1
abundance: .
d_gene: .
CDR3nt: TGCAGCGCCATTAGGGTTACTGAAGCTTTCTTT
CDR3aa: CSAIRVTEAFF

j_gene: TRBJ2-7
v_gene: TRBV12-3/TRBV12-4
abundance: few
d_gene: TRBD1
CDR3nt: TGTGCCAGCAGTTTTGCAGGGACAGGGTGGGCCAGCGAGCAGTACTTC
CDR3aa: CASSFAGTGWASEQYF

j_gene: TRBJ1-1
v_gene: TRBV13
abundance: few
d_gene: .
CDR3nt: TGTGCCAGCAGCTTAGGAACAGGGAAGAACACTGAAGCTTTCTTT
CDR3aa: CASSLGTGKNTEAFF

j_gene: TRBJ2-7
v_gene: TRBV2
abundance: few
d_gene: TRBD1
CDR3nt: TGTGCCAGCACAAAAGAAGGACAGGATAGTAGGAGCTCCTACGAGCAGTACTTC
CDR3aa: CASTKEGQDSRSSYEQYF

j_gene: TRBJ1-2
v_gene: TRBV7-3
abundance: .
d_gene: .
CDR3nt: TGTGCCAGCAGCCCCGGGGGGAGTGGCTACACCTTC
CDR3aa: CASSPGGSGYTF